Each of the 13 T cell receptor beta chains below was sequenced from the same sample in a study of control samples from healthy donors and cancer patients. TCRdb's table, derived via immunoSEQ multiplex PCR, lists solely in-frame clones and lacks some. In the table there are approximately 72,000 clones, about 88% of which are singletons. The source material was blood. These receptors came from a man in his fifties or sixties in good health.

The V call is TRBV10-3, the J call TRBJ1-6; D may be TRBD1 (5 bases). With 6 bases removed from V and 9 bases from J, the gap between germline ends came to 9 bases. Germline V gives CDR1 ENHRY, CDR2 SYGVKD. This CDR3 has 12 residues. Here the CDR3 reads CAIRQEGSPLHF. The CDR3 nucleotides read TGTGCCATCAGACAGGAAGGTTCACCCCTCCACTTT.

V gene TRBV7-7 combines with J gene TRBJ1-1; D gene ambiguous. Trimming took off 11 bases at V and 0 bases at J, with 10 bases between the two ends. The CDR3 length is 12 residues. CDR1 and CDR2 from the germline V gene are SSHAT and FNYEAQ (reference sequence). The CDR3 spells CAPRTVNTEAFF. The CDR3 DNA sequence: TGTGCCCCCAGGACGGTGAACACTGAAGCTTTCTTT.

The count of this clone is one. J is TRBJ1-1 and V is TRBV11-2; D not certain. The CDR3 spans 13 residues. The V gene lost 7 bases and the J gene lost 5 bases, with 14 bases spanning the gap. The germline V gene has CDR1 SGHAT and CDR2 FQNNGV. In DNA, the CDR3 is TGTGCCAGCACCGAGCAGGTGAGGACTGAAGCTTTCTTT. Its protein product is CASTEQVRTEAFF.

V and J are TRBV3-1 (or the pseudogene TRBV3-2) and TRBJ1-6; unclear D gene. Germline CDR1 is LGHDT and CDR2 is YNNKEL (reference sequence). Trimming took off 0 bases at V and 8 bases at J, with 5 bases between the two ends. CDR3 length: 13 residues. CDR3 loop: CASSQDSYSPLHF. DNA of the CDR3: TGTGCCAGCAGCCAAGATTCTTATTCACCCCTCCACTTT.

The V gene is TRBV9, the J gene TRBJ2-2; 12 bases are shared with TRBD2. V was pared by 3 bases and J by 6 bases, with 3 bases of the junction left unmatched. The CDR3 has 15 amino acids. Germline V gene data show CDR1 as SGDLS and CDR2 as YYNGEE. The CDR3 is CASSASGGAPGELFF. DNA of the CDR3: TGTGCCAGCAGCGCTAGCGGGGGGGCCCCCGGGGAGCTGTTTTTT.

This sequence joins TRBV6-2 or TRBV6-3 and TRBJ2-7; a possible D gene is TRBD1 (5 bases). V was cut by 3 bases and J by 2 bases, with 14 bases left in between. The CDR3 covers 15 residues. CDR1 and CDR2 (germline): MNHEY, SVGEGT. CDR3 coding DNA: TGTGCCAGCAGTTATAAAGGGGTATCTCCCTACGAGCAGTACTTC. Translating gives CASSYKGVSPYEQYF.

The chain recombines TRBV2 with TRBJ1-2; weak D call: TRBD1 (5 bases). This CDR3 contains 14 residues. The germline CDR1 and CDR2 sequences are SNHLY and FYNNEI. Deletions cut 0 bases from V and 2 bases from J, with 7 bases between. CDR3 in amino acids: CASSEARENYGYTF. The CDR3 DNA reads TGTGCCAGCAGTGAAGCCAGGGAGAACTATGGCTACACCTTC.

The V and J genes are TRBV10-2 and TRBJ1-3; no firm D call. The CDR3 runs to 14 residues. V shed 4 bases and J shed 0 bases, with 7 bases lying between them. Germline CDR1 WSHSY, CDR2 SAAADI. CDR3: CASSAAHSGNTIYF. CDR3 nucleotide sequence: TGCGCCAGCAGTGCGGCCCACTCTGGAAACACCATATATTTT.

The chain links TRBV12-3 or TRBV12-4 to TRBJ2-1; the match to TRBD2 covers 9 bases. V lost 6 bases and J lost 9; bases outside the gene matches: 6. The CDR3 is 13 residues long. The CDR3 region has the DNA TGTGCCAGCAGAGATTCTAGCGGGGTTGAGCAGTTCTTC. This gives the protein CASRDSSGVEQFF.

V is TRBV6-6 and J is TRBJ2-7; D perhaps matches TRBD1 (6 bases). This CDR3 spans 13 amino acids. Germline loops: CDR1 MNHNY, CDR2 SVGAGI (reference sequence). With 7 bases removed from V and 4 bases from J, the gap between germline ends came to 14 bases. This CDR3 is CASIYQQGYEQYF. DNA of the CDR3: TGTGCCAGCATATATCAACAGGGTTACGAGCAGTACTTC.

The chain recombines TRBV4-2 with TRBJ1-1, with no clear D. Germline V CDR1 and CDR2: LGHNA, YNFKEQ. There are 13 residues in the CDR3. V shed 4 bases and J shed 1 base, with 7 bases lying between them. This chain's CDR3 is CASSPTENTEAFF. The CDR3 bases are TGTGCCAGCAGCCCAACAGAGAACACTGAAGCTTTCTTT.

V gene TRBV24-1 combines with J gene TRBJ2-1; D is unclear. The CDR3 covers 16 residues. Germline CDR1 reads KGHDR; CDR2 reads SFDVKD. V lost 4 bases to trimming and J lost 0 bases, with 12 bases between them. The CDR3 is CATSEAQASSYNEQFF. The CDR3 DNA follows: TGTGCCACCAGTGAGGCGCAGGCCAGCTCCTACAATGAGCAGTTCTTC.

The gene calls are TRBV7-3 and TRBJ1-1; D gene unclear. This CDR3 has 13 amino acids. V lost 1 base and J lost 0, with 3 bases in between. Germline CDR1 is SGHTA and CDR2 is FQGTGA. The CDR3 protein is CASSLMVNTEAFF. CDR3 DNA: TGTGCCAGCAGCTTAATGGTGAACACTGAAGCTTTCTTT.